A single sample is the source of the 19 T cell receptor beta chains below, sequenced in a study of beta chain features in type 1 diabetes. The study reverse transcribed the entire isolated RNA, so it sequenced expressed TCRB transcripts. Using immunoSEQ multiplex PCR, the repertoire was profiled, and TCRdb retains in-frame clones only, with some absent. The data contain 330,000 or so clones, less than 15% of them singletons. Sequenced: central memory CD4+ T cells from blood. All receptors derive from a man aged 30 to 45 in good health.

V gene TRBV5-4 combines with J gene TRBJ2-1; the D call may be TRBD1 or TRBD2 (5 bases each). From germline, CDR1 is SGHNT and CDR2 YYREEE (reference sequence). The CDR3 sequence is 15 residues long. V was trimmed by 4 bases and J by 5 bases, leaving 16 bases between them. The CDR3 sequence: CASSRTGTRNNEQFF. The CDR3 region has the DNA TGTGCCAGCAGCCGGACGGGGACGAGGAACAATGAGCAGTTCTTC.

This clone was seen a handful of times. The J gene is TRBJ1-1, the V gene TRBV6-5, with TRBD1 matching 9 bases. The V gene's germline CDR1 is MNHEY and CDR2 SVGAGI. This CDR3 is built from 14 residues. Trimming at V came to 1 base and at J to 11 bases, leaving 8 bases not matched to a gene. The CDR3 reads CASSYLQGASRAFF. The CDR3 bases are TGTGCCAGCAGTTACTTACAGGGGGCATCCCGCGCTTTCTTT.

The chain uses TRBV19 and TRBJ1-1, with TRBD1 matching over 7 bases. V lost 5 bases, J lost 0 bases, and 3 bases stayed unmatched. This CDR3 has 14 residues. CDR1 and CDR2 (germline): LNHDA, SQIVND (reference sequence). The CDR3, as DNA: TGTGCCAGTAGTCCACAGGGGCTGAACACTGAAGCTTTCTTT. It codes for CASSPQGLNTEAFF.

This clone has more than one count but fewer than ten. This chain links TRBV6-5 with TRBJ1-6; TRBD1 might be the D (5 bases). Trimming shortened V by 0 bases and J by 5 bases, and 8 bases separated the two germline ends. CDR3 length: 15 residues. Germline assignment: CDR1 MNHEY and CDR2 SVGAGI. DNA of the CDR3: TGTGCCAGCAGTTACTCGAGGGGAGATAATTCACCCCTCCACTTT. Its protein product is CASSYSRGDNSPLHF.

This clone occurred a few times. The V call is TRBV6-1, the J call TRBJ1-4; D might be TRBD1 (6 bases). Germline V gene data show CDR1 as MNHNS and CDR2 as SASEGT. V was clipped by 6 bases and J by 6 bases, with 17 bases between them. The CDR3 has 15 residues. The CDR3 region is CASRQNREEDEKLFF. The DNA of the CDR3 is TGTGCCAGCAGACAAAACAGGGAGGAGGATGAAAAACTGTTTTTT.

The chain links TRBV2 to TRBJ2-5; D uncertain. Germline V gene sequence: CDR1 SNHLY, CDR2 FYNNEI. The ends were cut back, 6 bases at V and 0 bases at J, with 8 bases in the middle. This CDR3 is 13 amino acids long. The CDR3 DNA is TGTGCCAGCAGCACACAGAACCAAGAGACCCAGTACTTC. This gives the protein CASSTQNQETQYF.

This sequence joins TRBV25-1 and TRBJ2-1; TRBD2 matches at 7 bases. The CDR3 covers 16 residues. V was pared by 1 base and J by 4 bases, with 7 bases of the junction left unmatched. Germline CDR1 MGHDK, CDR2 SYGVNS. The DNA of the CDR3 is TGTGCCAGCAGTGAATCTGCGGGAGACGGGTACAATGAGCAGTTCTTC. Its protein product is CASSESAGDGYNEQFF.

CDR3 nucleotides: TGTGCCAGCAGACCCACAGGCAACACAGATACGCAGTATTTT. Amino acid sequence: CASRPTGNTDTQYF. This chain links TRBV2 with TRBJ2-3, with a weak D call TRBD1 (5 bases). The CDR3 covers 14 residues. The V end lost 6 bases, the J end lost 2 bases, and 12 bases lay between the germline ends. CDR1 and CDR2 (germline): SNHLY, FYNNEI.

This clone was counted between two and nine times. The chain links TRBV10-3 to TRBJ1-3; tentatively, D is TRBD1 (5 bases). The CDR3 totals 15 residues. Trimming removed 8 bases at V and 0 bases at J, with 14 bases between. Per germline, CDR1 ENHRY and CDR2 SYGVKD. CDR3 loop: CAIEDQGHSGNTIYF. CDR3 DNA: TGTGCCATCGAAGATCAGGGCCACTCTGGAAACACCATATATTTT.

This clone was found a few times. The chain is built from TRBV28 and TRBJ1-1; 10 nucleotides align to TRBD1. The ends lost 5 bases at V and 7 bases at J; junction bases unmatched: 10. The CDR3 runs to 15 residues. Germline V gene data show CDR1 as MDHEN and CDR2 as SYDVKM. The CDR3 protein is CASSLGGQGHGEAFF. DNA of the CDR3: TGTGCCAGCAGTCTAGGGGGACAGGGGCACGGTGAAGCTTTCTTT.

This clone was picked up many times. This chain connects TRBV18 to TRBJ2-5; no clear D. Germline V gives CDR1 KGHSH, CDR2 LQKENI. CDR3 length: 13 residues. The V end lost 6 bases, the J end lost 0 bases, and 8 bases lay between the germline ends. The CDR3, as DNA: TGTGCCAGCTCCCTGAAGAACCAAGAGACCCAGTACTTC. Protein: CASSLKNQETQYF.

This clone was observed a few times. The V and J genes are TRBV30 and TRBJ2-6; possible D gene TRBD1, 6 bases. The V gene lost 3 bases and the J gene lost 4 bases, with 13 bases spanning the gap. The germline V gene encodes CDR1 GTSNPN and CDR2 SVGIG (reference sequence). The CDR3 has 15 amino acids. The CDR3 reads CAWRNPGAGANVLTF. The CDR3 DNA follows: TGTGCCTGGAGAAACCCAGGGGCCGGGGCCAACGTCCTGACTTTC.

This clone appeared a few times. The chain has TRBV5-1 and TRBJ1-5; no firm D call. The CDR3 runs to 15 residues. In germline, CDR1 is SGHRS, CDR2 YFSETQ. V shed 0 bases and J shed 4 bases, with 11 bases lying between them. DNA of the CDR3: TGCGCCAGCAGCTTGGGTTGGCAGGAGAATCAGCCCCAGCATTTT. Its protein is CASSLGWQENQPQHF.

V usage is TRBV11-2 and J usage is TRBJ1-2; tentatively, D is TRBD1 (6 bases). Germline-derived CDR1 and CDR2 are SGHAT and FQNNGV. The CDR3 totals 11 residues. Trimming left V 6 bases short and J 11 bases short, with 13 bases between. The CDR3 loop reads CASRGQTDYTF. The DNA for the CDR3 is TGTGCCAGCAGAGGACAGACGGATTACACCTTC.

V and J are TRBV4-1 and TRBJ1-1; no firm D call. The germline V gene encodes CDR1 MGHRA and CDR2 YSYEKL. The V end was cut by 3 bases, the J end by 0 bases, with 11 bases between. CDR3 size: 15 residues. Here the CDR3 reads CASSQGTALNTEAFF. In DNA, the CDR3 is TGCGCCAGCAGCCAGGGTACGGCATTGAACACTGAAGCTTTCTTT.

This rearrangement joins TRBV5-1 to TRBJ2-5, with D tentatively TRBD2 (7 bases). Germline lookup yields CDR1 SGHRS and CDR2 YFSETQ. Between the trimmed V and J ends, which lost 4 bases and 4 bases, there was a span of 14 bases. The CDR3 extends over 14 amino acids. CDR3 sequence reads: CASSGTGRGETQYF. As DNA, the CDR3 is TGCGCCAGCAGCGGTACAGGGAGGGGAGAGACCCAGTACTTC.

The chain joins TRBV6-1 to TRBJ1-1, with a weak D call TRBD1 (5 bases). This CDR3 contains 15 residues. Trimming took off 3 bases at V and 1 base at J, with 12 bases between the two ends. The V gene's germline CDR1 is MNHNS and CDR2 SASEGT. The CDR3 bases are TGTGCCAGCAGTGATAGCAGGGTGGGGAACACTGAAGCTTTCTTT. Its protein product is CASSDSRVGNTEAFF.

This clone was seen repeatedly, ten times or more. CDR3 protein: CASSVSRHGEQYF. The CDR3 bases are TGCGCCAGCAGCGTCTCGAGGCACGGCGAGCAGTACTTC. The V and J genes are TRBV5-1 and TRBJ2-7, with D hard to call. V gave up 4 bases and J gave up 6 bases, with 14 bases separating them. The CDR3 consists of 13 residues. Germline V gives CDR1 SGHRS, CDR2 YFSETQ.

This clone showed up just once. This chain uses TRBV5-1 with TRBJ2-1; 7 bases are shared with TRBD2. V shed 3 bases and J 0 bases; nucleotides not matched to a gene: 3. The CDR3 is 15 residues long. CDR1 SGHRS and CDR2 YFSETQ come from the germline V gene. CDR3 region: CASSSSGASYNEQFF. In DNA form, the CDR3 reads TGCGCCAGCAGCTCCAGCGGGGCCTCCTACAATGAGCAGTTCTTC.